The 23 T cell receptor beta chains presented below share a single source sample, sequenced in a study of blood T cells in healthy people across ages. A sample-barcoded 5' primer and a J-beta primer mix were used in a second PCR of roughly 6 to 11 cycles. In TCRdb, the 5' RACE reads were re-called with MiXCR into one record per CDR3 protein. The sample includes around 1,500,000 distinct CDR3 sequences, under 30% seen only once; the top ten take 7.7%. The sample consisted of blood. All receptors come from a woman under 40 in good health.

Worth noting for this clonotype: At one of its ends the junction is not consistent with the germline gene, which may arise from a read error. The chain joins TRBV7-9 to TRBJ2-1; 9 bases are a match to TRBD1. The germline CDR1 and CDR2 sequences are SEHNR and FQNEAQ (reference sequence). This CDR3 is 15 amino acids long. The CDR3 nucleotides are TGTGCCAGCAGCCCCAGGGGGACAGGGAACGATGGGAAGTTTTTC. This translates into CASSPRGTGNDGKFF.

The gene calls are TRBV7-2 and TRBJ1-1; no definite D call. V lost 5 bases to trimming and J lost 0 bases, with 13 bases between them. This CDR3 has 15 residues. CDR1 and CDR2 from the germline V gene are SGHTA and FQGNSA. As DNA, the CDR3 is TGTGCCAGCAGCCGATTACCGCCAATGAACACTGAAGCTTTCTTT. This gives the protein CASSRLPPMNTEAFF.

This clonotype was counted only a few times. CDR3 in amino acids: CASRPDFSSTDTQYF. CDR3 coding DNA: TGTGCCAGCAGACCAGATTTTTCTAGCACAGATACGCAGTATTTT. The V and J genes are TRBV28 and TRBJ2-3; D is undetermined. Trimming shortened V by 6 bases and J by 0 bases, and 13 bases separated the two germline ends. This CDR3 has 15 residues. Germline V gene sequence: CDR1 MDHEN, CDR2 SYDVKM.

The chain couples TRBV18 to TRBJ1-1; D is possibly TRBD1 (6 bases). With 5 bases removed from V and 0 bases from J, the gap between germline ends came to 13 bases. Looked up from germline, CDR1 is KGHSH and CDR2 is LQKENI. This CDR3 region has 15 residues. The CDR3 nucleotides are TGTGCCAGCTCAATTGGGGGACATTTGAACACTGAAGCTTTCTTT. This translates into CASSIGGHLNTEAFF.

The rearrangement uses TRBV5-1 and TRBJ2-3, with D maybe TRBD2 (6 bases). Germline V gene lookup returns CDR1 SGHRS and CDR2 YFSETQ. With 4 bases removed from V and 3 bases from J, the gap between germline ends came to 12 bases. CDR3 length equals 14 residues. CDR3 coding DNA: TGCGCCAGCAGCCCGGGGGACCTGACAGATACGCAGTATTTT. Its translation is CASSPGDLTDTQYF. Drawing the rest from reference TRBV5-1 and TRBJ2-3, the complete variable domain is KAGVTQTPRYLIKTRGQQVTLSCSPISGHRSVSWYQQTPGQGLQFLFEYFSETQRNKGNFPGRFSGRQFSNSRSEMNVSTLELGDSALYLCASSPGDLTDTQYFGPGTRLTVL.

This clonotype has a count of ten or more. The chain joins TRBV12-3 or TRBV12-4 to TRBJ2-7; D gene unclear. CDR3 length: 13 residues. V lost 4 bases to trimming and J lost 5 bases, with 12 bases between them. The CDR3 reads CASSSRDLNEQYF. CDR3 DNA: TGTGCCAGCAGTTCTCGCGACTTGAACGAGCAGTACTTC.

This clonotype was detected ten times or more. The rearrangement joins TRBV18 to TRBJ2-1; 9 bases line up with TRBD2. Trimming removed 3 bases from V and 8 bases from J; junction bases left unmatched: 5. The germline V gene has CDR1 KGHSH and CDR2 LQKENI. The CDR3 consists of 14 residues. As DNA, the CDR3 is TGTGCCAGCTCACCCCTAGCGGGATCGGATGAGCAGTTCTTC. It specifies CASSPLAGSDEQFF.

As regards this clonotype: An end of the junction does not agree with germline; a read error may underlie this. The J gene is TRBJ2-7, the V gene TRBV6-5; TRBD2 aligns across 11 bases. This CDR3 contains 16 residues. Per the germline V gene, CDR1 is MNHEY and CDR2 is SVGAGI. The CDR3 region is CASGYSVSGGASEQYF. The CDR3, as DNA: TGTGCCAGCGGTTACTCGGTTAGCGGGGGGGCAAGTGAGCAGTACTTC.

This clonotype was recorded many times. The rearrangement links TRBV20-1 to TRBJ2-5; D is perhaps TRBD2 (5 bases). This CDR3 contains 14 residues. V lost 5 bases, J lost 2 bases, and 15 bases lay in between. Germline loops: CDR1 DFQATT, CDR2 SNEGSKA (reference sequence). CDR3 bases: TGCAGTGCTTCCATCGGACTTACGCAAGAGACCCAGTACTTC. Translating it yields CSASIGLTQETQYF.

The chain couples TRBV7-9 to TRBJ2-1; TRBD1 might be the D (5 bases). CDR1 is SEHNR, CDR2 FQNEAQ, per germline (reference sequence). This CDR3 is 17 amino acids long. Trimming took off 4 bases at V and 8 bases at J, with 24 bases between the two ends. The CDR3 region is CASSSSRTETVYDEQFF. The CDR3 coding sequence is TGTGCCAGCAGCTCATCGAGGACGGAGACAGTATACGATGAGCAGTTCTTC.

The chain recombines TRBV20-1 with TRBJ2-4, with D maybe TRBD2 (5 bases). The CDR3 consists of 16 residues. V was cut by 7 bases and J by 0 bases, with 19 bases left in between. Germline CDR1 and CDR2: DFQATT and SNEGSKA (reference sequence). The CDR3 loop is CSVRSGNVGAKNIQYF. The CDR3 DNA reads TGCAGTGTTCGCTCCGGGAACGTGGGAGCCAAAAACATTCAGTACTTC.

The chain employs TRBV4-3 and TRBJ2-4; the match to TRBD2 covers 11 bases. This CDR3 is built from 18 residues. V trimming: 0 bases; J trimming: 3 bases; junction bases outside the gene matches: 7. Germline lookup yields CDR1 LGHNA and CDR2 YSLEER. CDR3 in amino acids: CASSQDLAGGEGKNIQYF. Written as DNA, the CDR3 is TGCGCCAGCAGCCAAGATTTAGCGGGAGGGGAAGGCAAAAACATTCAGTACTTC.

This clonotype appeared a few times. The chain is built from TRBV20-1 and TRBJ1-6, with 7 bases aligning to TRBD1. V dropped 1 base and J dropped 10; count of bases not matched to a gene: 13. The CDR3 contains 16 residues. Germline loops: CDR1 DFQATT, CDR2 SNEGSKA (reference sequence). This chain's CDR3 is CSARAPSKGANSPLHF. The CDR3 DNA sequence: TGCAGTGCTAGAGCCCCGTCTAAGGGGGCAAACTCACCCCTCCACTTT.

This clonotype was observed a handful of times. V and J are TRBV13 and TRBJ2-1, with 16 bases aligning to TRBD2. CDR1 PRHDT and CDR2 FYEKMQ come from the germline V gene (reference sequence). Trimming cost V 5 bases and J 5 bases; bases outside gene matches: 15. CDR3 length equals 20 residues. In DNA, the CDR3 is TGTGCCAGCAGCGCCCCCCGGGGACTAGCGGGAGGGCCACTAGACAATGAGCAGTTCTTC. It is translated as CASSAPRGLAGGPLDNEQFF.

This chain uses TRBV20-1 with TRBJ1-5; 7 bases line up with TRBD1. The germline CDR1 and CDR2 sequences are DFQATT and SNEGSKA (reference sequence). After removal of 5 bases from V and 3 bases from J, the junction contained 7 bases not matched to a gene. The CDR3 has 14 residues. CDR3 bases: TGCAGTGCTGTGGGCGGGACAGACAATCAGCCCCAGCATTTT. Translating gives CSAVGGTDNQPQHF.

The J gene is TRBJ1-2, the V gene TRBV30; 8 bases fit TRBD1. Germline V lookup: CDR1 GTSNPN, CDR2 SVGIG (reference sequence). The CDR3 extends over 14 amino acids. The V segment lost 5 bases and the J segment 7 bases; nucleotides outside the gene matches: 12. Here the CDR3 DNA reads TGTGCCTGGGGGTTGGGACAGGCCTTCGCTGGCTACACCTTC. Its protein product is CAWGLGQAFAGYTF.

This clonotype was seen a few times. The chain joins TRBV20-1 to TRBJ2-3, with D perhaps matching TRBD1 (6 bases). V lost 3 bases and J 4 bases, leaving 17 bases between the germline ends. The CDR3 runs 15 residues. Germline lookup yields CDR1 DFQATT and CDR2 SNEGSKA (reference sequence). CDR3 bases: TGCAGTGCTAGGCCCCCAGGGGTCAAGGCAGATACGCAGTATTTT. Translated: CSARPPGVKADTQYF.

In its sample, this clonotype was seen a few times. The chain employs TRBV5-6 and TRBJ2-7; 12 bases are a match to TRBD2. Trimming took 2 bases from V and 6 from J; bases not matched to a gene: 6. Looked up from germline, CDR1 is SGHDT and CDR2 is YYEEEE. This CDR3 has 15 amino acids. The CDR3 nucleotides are TGTGCCAGCAGCTTACGGACTAGCGGGATTTCCGAGCAGTACTTC. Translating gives CASSLRTSGISEQYF.

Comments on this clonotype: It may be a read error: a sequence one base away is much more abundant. The CDR3 sequence is CASSLRWGLEGGEQYF. CDR3 DNA sequence: TGTGCCAGCAGTTTACGTTGGGGATTAGAGGGGGGCGAGCAGTACTTC. V usage is TRBV12-3 or TRBV12-4 and J usage is TRBJ2-7, with D possibly called TRBD1 or TRBD2 (6 bases each). The V end was cut by 2 bases, the J end by 6 bases, with 20 bases between. The CDR3 covers 16 residues.

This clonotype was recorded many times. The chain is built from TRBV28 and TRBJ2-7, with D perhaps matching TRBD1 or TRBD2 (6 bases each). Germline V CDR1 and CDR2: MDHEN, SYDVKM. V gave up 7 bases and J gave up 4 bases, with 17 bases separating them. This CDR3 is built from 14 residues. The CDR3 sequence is CASMVTGAMYEQYF. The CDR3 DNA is TGTGCCAGCATGGTTACGGGGGCGATGTACGAGCAGTACTTC.

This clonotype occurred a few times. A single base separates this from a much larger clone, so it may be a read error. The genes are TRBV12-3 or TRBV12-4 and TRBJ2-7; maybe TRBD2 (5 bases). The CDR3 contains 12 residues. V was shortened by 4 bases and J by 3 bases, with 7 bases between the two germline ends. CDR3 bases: TGTGCCAGCAGTTCCGGGAACTACGAGCAGTACTTC. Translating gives CASSSGNYEQYF.

The CDR3 sequence is CSVAREGETQYF. The CDR3 DNA follows: TGCAGTGTGGCTCGGGAAGGGGAGACCCAGTACTTC. The V and J genes are TRBV20-1 and TRBJ2-5, with D maybe TRBD2 (5 bases). Germline V gene sequence: CDR1 DFQATT, CDR2 SNEGSKA (reference sequence). With 7 bases removed from V and 5 bases from J, the gap between germline ends came to 14 bases. The CDR3 is 12 residues long.

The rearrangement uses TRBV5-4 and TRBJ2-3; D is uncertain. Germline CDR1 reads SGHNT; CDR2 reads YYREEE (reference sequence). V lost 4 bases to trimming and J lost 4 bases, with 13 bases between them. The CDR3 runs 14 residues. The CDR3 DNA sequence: TGTGCCAGCAGCCCTGGACCGAGCCCAGATACGCAGTATTTT. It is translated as CASSPGPSPDTQYF.